The 2 T cell receptor beta chains given below trace back to one sample, sequenced in a study of T cell responses to AZD1222 COVID-19 vaccine. Sequencing used immunoSEQ multiplex PCR; TCRdb keeps in-frame clones, though not all of them. The sample includes tens of thousands of clones, over 75% of them seen just once. Sequenced here: peripheral blood, sampled on day 0 of AZD1222 vaccination. Source of these receptors: an adult in good health.

The chain recombines TRBV6-5 with TRBJ2-7; possible D gene TRBD2, 5 bases. The CDR3 runs to 14 residues. Per germline, CDR1 MNHEY and CDR2 SVGAGI. Trimming left V 11 bases short and J 1 base short, with 18 bases between. The CDR3 DNA reads as TGTGCCTCCCGGAGGCTCTCGGGGTCCTACGAGCAGTACTTC. This gives the protein CASRRLSGSYEQYF.

This chain uses TRBV12-1 with TRBJ2-3; no check of the table's D call, TRBD2, against the DNA was made. TRBV12-1 is labeled a pseudogene. The CDR3 has 16 residues. This CDR3 reads CASSSIATLHTDTQYF. Here the CDR3 DNA reads TGTGCCAGCAGCTCGATAGCGACTCTTCACACAGATACGCAGTATTTT.